The count of the clone carrying this T cell receptor beta chain is one. In germline, CDR1 is SNHLY, CDR2 FYNNEI. Trimming removed 2 bases at V and 0 bases at J, with 7 bases between. CDR3 length: 14 amino acids. The sample comes from a study of blood T cell repertoires in COVID-19. As for the study in general: Sources were T cells, B-cell-depleted T cells, or PBMCs; the material itself was cDNA or gDNA.

Sequencing was performed with immunoSEQ multiplex PCR; in TCRdb, only in-frame clones are kept and a portion is missing. The sample consists of roughly 150,000 clones, 90% of them appearing once. The sequenced sample consisted of peripheral blood. V and J are TRBV2 and TRBJ1-1; possible D gene TRBD1, 5 bases. The origin of this receptor is a man between 60 and 70 years old with active or convalescent COVID-19. DNA of the CDR3: TGTGCCAGCAGTGAAAGACAGATGAACACTGAAGCTTTCTTT. This translates into CASSERQMNTEAFF.